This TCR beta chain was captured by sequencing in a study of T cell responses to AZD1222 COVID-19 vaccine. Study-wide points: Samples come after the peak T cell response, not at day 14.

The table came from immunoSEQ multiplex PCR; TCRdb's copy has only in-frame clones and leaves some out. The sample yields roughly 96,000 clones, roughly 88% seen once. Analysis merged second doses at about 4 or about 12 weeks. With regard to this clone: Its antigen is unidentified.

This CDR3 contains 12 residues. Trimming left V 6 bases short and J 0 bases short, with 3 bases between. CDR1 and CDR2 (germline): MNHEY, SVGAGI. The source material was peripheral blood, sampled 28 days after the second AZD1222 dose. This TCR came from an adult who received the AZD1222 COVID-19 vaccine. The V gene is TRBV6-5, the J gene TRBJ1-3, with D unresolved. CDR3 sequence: CASRGSGNTIYF. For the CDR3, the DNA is TGTGCCAGCAGGGGCTCTGGAAACACCATATATTTT.